The entry below describes one T cell receptor (beta chain). No antigen is known for it. One end of the junction varies from germline; a read error may be responsible. This record comes from a study of blood T cells in healthy people across ages. Points from the study as a whole: Age showed a roughly linear inverse relationship with TCR beta diversity per million T cells. Naive and antigen-experienced cells could not be conclusively compared, given unsorted PBMCs. Expanded clonotype shifts may have been confounded, as the donors had an unknown CMV status.

A second about 6 to 11 cycle PCR used barcoded and J-beta primers. TCRdb called the 5' RACE reads again in MiXCR, with one record for every CDR3 protein. In the table there are approximately 830,000 distinct CDR3 sequences, 60% to 80% of which are singletons. The germline V gene has CDR1 KGHSH and CDR2 LQKENI. This CDR3 comprises 13 residues. The clonotype was recovered from a young man in good health. The chain combines TRBV18 with TRBJ1-4; D call uncertain. Input material: blood. Here the CDR3 reads CAGSLGRNEKLFF. In nucleotides, the CDR3 is TGTGCCGGCTCACTGGGTAGAAATGAAAAACTGTTTTTT.